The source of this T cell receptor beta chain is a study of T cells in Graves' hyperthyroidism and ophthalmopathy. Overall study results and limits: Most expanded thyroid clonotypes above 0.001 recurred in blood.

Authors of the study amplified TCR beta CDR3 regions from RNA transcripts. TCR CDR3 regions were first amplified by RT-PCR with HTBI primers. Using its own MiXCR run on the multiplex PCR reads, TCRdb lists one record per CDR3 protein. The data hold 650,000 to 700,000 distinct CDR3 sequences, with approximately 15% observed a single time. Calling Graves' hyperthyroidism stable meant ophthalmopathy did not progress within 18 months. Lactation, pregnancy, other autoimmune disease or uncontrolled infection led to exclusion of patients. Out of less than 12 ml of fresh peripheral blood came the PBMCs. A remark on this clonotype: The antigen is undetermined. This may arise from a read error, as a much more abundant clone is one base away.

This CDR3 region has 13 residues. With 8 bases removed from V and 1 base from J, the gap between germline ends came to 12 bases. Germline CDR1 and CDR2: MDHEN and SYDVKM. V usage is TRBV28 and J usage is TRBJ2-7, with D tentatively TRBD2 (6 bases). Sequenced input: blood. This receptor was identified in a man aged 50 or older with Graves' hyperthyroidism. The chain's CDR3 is CASDYSGSYEQYF. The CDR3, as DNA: TGTGCCAGCGACTATAGCGGATCCTACGAGCAGTACTTC.